The 20 T cell receptor beta chains listed next were all sequenced from one sample in a study of blood T cell repertoires in COVID-19. Sequenced by immunoSEQ multiplex PCR; TCRdb stores in-frame clones only, minus some. The top ten hold just over 55% of the sample, which has about 20,000 clones, roughly 78% seen once. The sequencing sample was made of peripheral blood. Receptor source: a man older than 75 with acute or convalescent COVID-19.

This clone came up a few times. The rearrangement uses TRBV28 and TRBJ1-1; 7 bases agree with TRBD1. With 5 bases clipped from V and 10 bases from J, the junction kept 7 bases outside the gene matches. Germline CDR1 and CDR2: MDHEN and SYDVKM. CDR3 length: 12 amino acids. CDR3 in amino acids: CASSSGQVGAFF. CDR3 bases: TGTGCCAGCAGTAGTGGACAGGTTGGAGCTTTCTTT.

This sequence joins TRBV16 and TRBJ2-3, with TRBD1 matching 10 bases. Germline-derived CDR1 and CDR2 are KGHSY and FQNENV. V was pared by 4 bases and J by 2 bases, with 3 bases of the junction left unmatched. This CDR3 has 15 amino acids. The CDR3 DNA is TGTGCCAGCAGCCCCGGGACAGGGGACACAGATACGCAGTATTTT. It specifies CASSPGTGDTDTQYF.

The rearrangement joins TRBV6-1 to TRBJ1-2; D gene uncertain. This CDR3 has 18 residues. The germline V and J ends were trimmed by 3 bases and 4 bases, with 24 bases remaining between them. Germline loops: CDR1 MNHNS, CDR2 SASEGT. In DNA form, the CDR3 reads TGTGCCAGCAGTGAGACTGGTGTCGGCAGACGGAACCTCTATGGCTACACCTTC. It translates to CASSETGVGRRNLYGYTF.

The chain combines TRBV2 with TRBJ2-3; 8 bases are a match to TRBD2. V shed 9 bases, J shed 4 bases, and the junction held 0 bases outside the gene matches. CDR3 length equals 11 residues. Germline CDR1 is SNHLY and CDR2 is FYNNEI. CDR3 sequence (DNA): TGTGCCAGGACTAGCGCAGATACGCAGTATTTT. This encodes CARTSADTQYF.

J is TRBJ2-1 and V is TRBV7-8; a weak D match, TRBD2 (6 bases). V was pared by 5 bases and J by 5 bases, with 19 bases between. The CDR3 is 16 amino acids. Germline CDR1 is SGHVS and CDR2 is FQNEAQ. This CDR3 reads CASSPGVMGLHNEQFF. The CDR3 DNA follows: TGTGCCAGCAGCCCCGGGGTTATGGGACTGCACAATGAGCAGTTCTTC.

The V call is TRBV6-4, the J call TRBJ1-1; no clear D. Deletions cut 3 bases from V and 1 base from J, with 12 bases between. CDR3 size: 15 residues. Germline V gives CDR1 MRHNA, CDR2 SNTAGT. CDR3 sequence reads: CASSERVKENTEAFF. In DNA form, the CDR3 reads TGTGCCAGCAGTGAGAGGGTCAAGGAGAACACTGAAGCTTTCTTT.

CDR3 sequence: CASSEAPQVLLYGYTF. CDR3 coding DNA: TGTGCCAGCAGTGAAGCGCCGCAGGTCCTTCTCTATGGCTACACCTTC. The rearrangement uses TRBV6-1 and TRBJ1-2; D remains ambiguous. V dropped 0 bases and J dropped 4 bases, with 15 bases sitting between them. The CDR3 loop spans 16 amino acids. CDR1 and CDR2 from the germline V gene are MNHNS and SASEGT.

The chain has TRBV24-1 and TRBJ2-2; D is possibly TRBD1 (6 bases). The CDR3 runs 15 residues. Germline V gene lookup returns CDR1 KGHDR and CDR2 SFDVKD. V was cut by 3 bases and J by 4 bases, with 11 bases left in between. CDR3 loop: CATSDTTGRTGELFF. CDR3 DNA: TGTGCCACCAGTGATACAACAGGGCGCACCGGGGAGCTGTTTTTT.

The J gene is TRBJ2-3, the V gene TRBV7-2; TRBD2 agrees at 7 bases. Germline lookup yields CDR1 SGHTA and CDR2 FQGNSA. The CDR3 contains 16 residues. Unmatched junction bases numbered 15, after V lost 1 base and J lost 11 bases. As DNA, the CDR3 is TGTGCCAGCAGCTTAGTAATGACGGGAGGACGGGAGCTGCAGTATTTT. Protein sequence: CASSLVMTGGRELQYF.

This clone appeared once. The rearrangement joins TRBV28 to TRBJ1-6; TRBD1 is a possible D gene (6 bases). The V end lost 2 bases, the J end lost 7 bases, and 12 bases lay between the germline ends. The length of the CDR3 is 15 residues. The germline V gene has CDR1 MDHEN and CDR2 SYDVKM. The CDR3 nucleotides are TGTGCCAGCAGTTTAGACAGGAGGACGAATTCACCCCTCCACTTT. Translating it yields CASSLDRRTNSPLHF.

The chain links TRBV27 to TRBJ2-1; 11 nucleotides align to TRBD2. The CDR3 runs 17 residues. CDR1 and CDR2 (germline): MNHEY, SMNVEV (reference sequence). The trim removed 6 bases at V and 10 bases at J, leaving 17 bases unmatched. The CDR3 sequence is CASSLTPTSGSLQEQFF. The CDR3 DNA reads TGTGCCAGCAGCCTAACCCCAACTAGCGGGAGCTTGCAGGAGCAGTTCTTC.

This chain links TRBV4-1 with TRBJ1-1; the D is unclear. The CDR3 loop spans 13 amino acids. CDR1 MGHRA and CDR2 YSYEKL come from the germline V gene. V lost 2 bases and J 5 bases, leaving 9 bases between the germline ends. CDR3 bases: TGCGCCAGCAGCCAAATAGTAAATACTGAAGCTTTCTTT. Translating it yields CASSQIVNTEAFF.

V is TRBV29-1 and J is TRBJ2-1; TRBD1 matches 9 bases. The CDR3 length is 14 residues. Germline V gene sequence: CDR1 SQVTM, CDR2 ANQGSEA. After removal of 7 bases from V and 12 bases from J, the junction contained 16 bases not matched to a gene. Here the CDR3 reads CSAQPRTGETGQFF. As DNA, the CDR3 is TGCAGCGCCCAACCTAGGACAGGGGAAACAGGGCAGTTCTTC.

The chain carries TRBV29-1 and TRBJ1-2; 12 bases match TRBD1. CDR1 and CDR2 from the germline V gene are SQVTM and ANQGSEA. The CDR3 sequence is 13 residues long. The V segment lost 7 bases and the J segment 4 bases; nucleotides outside the gene matches: 4. The CDR3 sequence: CSGGDRGLYGYTF. DNA of the CDR3: TGCAGCGGAGGGGACAGGGGGCTCTATGGCTACACCTTC.

This clone was found once. The V and J genes are TRBV15 and TRBJ2-6; a possible D gene is TRBD2 (5 bases). The V gene's germline CDR1 is LNHNV and CDR2 YYDKDF (reference sequence). This CDR3 spans 16 amino acids. V lost 4 bases, J lost 2 bases, and 12 bases lay in between. This chain's CDR3 is CATSISGSTGANVLTF. In DNA, the CDR3 is TGTGCCACCAGCATTTCGGGAAGTACTGGGGCCAACGTCCTGACTTTC.

The J gene is TRBJ2-5, the V gene TRBV6-5; no clear D gene. CDR3 length equals 14 residues. Germline V gives CDR1 MNHEY, CDR2 SVGAGI. V dropped 2 bases and J dropped 2 bases, with 9 bases sitting between them. Here the CDR3 DNA reads TGTGCCAGCAGTTACCTTGACTCTCAAGAGACCCAGTACTTC. Its protein is CASSYLDSQETQYF.

This chain connects TRBV28 to TRBJ2-5, with a weak D call TRBD1 (6 bases). This CDR3 spans 13 amino acids. Per the germline V gene, CDR1 is MDHEN and CDR2 is SYDVKM. Trimming shortened V by 3 bases and J by 3 bases, and 8 bases separated the two germline ends. The CDR3 DNA reads as TGTGCCAGCAGTTTTCCAGGGGAAGAGACCCAGTACTTC. The encoded protein is CASSFPGEETQYF. Together with reference TRBV28 and TRBJ2-5, the CDR3 gives the full variable domain: DVKVTQSSRYLVKRTGEKVFLECVQDMDHENMFWYRQDPGLGLRLIYFSYDVKMKEKGDIPEGYSVSREKKERFSLILESASTNQTSMYLCASSFPGEETQYFGPGTRLLVL.

V and J are TRBV3-1 (or the pseudogene TRBV3-2) and TRBJ1-5; tentative D call: TRBD1 (5 bases). Trimming left V 1 base short and J 5 bases short, with 9 bases between. Germline CDR1 is LGHDT and CDR2 is YNNKEL (reference sequence). This CDR3 comprises 14 residues. CDR3 in DNA: TGTGCCAGCAGCCAAGGGGTCAGGGATCAGCCCCAGCATTTT. Amino acids: CASSQGVRDQPQHF.

A single count supports this clone. The J gene is TRBJ1-3, the V gene TRBV6-2 or TRBV6-3; TRBD1 might be the D (6 bases). Germline V lookup: CDR1 MNHEY, CDR2 SVGEGT. Trimming removed 5 bases at V and 0 bases at J, with 17 bases between. The CDR3 is 17 amino acids. For the CDR3, the DNA is TGTGCCAGCAGTCCCTCCGGGACACCTTTCTCTGGAAACACCATATATTTT. Protein product: CASSPSGTPFSGNTIYF.

The rearrangement joins TRBV6-6 to TRBJ1-5; 7 nucleotides match TRBD1. The J segment lost 2 bases and the V segment lost 10 bases, leaving 11 bases of the junction unmatched. This CDR3 has 15 residues. Germline CDR1 is MNHNY and CDR2 is SVGAGI (reference sequence). As DNA, the CDR3 is TGTGCCACCTTAAGAGGCGGACAGGGCAATCAGCCCCAGCATTTT. Its protein product is CATLRGGQGNQPQHF.